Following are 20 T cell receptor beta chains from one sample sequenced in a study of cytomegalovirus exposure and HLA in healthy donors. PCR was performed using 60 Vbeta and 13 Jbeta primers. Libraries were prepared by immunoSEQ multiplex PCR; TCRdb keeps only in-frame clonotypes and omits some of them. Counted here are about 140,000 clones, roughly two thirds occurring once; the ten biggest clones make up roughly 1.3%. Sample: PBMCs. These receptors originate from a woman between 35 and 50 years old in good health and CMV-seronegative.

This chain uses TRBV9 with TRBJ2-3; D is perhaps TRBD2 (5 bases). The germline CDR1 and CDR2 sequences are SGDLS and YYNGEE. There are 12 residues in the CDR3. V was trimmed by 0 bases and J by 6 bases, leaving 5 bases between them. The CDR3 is CASSVVADTQYF. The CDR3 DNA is TGTGCCAGCAGCGTAGTAGCGGATACGCAGTATTTT.

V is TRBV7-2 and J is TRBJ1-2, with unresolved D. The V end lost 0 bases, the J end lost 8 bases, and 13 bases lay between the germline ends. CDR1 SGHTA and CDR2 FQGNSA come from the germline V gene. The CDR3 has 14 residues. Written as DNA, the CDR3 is TGTGCCAGCAGCTTAGCGTTTGGGCTTGAAGGCTACACCTTC. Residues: CASSLAFGLEGYTF. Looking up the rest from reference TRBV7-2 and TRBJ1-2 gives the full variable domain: GAGVSQSPSNKVTEKGKDVELRCDPISGHTALYWYRQSLGQGLEFLIYFQGNSAPDKSGLPSDRFSAERTGGSVSTLTIQRTQQEDSAVYLCASSLAFGLEGYTFGSGTRLTVV.

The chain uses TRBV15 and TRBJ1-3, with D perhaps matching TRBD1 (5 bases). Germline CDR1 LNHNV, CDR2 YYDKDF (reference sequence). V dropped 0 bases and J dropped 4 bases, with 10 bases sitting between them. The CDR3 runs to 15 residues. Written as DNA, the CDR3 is TGTGCCACCAGCAGAGATCTGGCAGGGGGAAACACCATATATTTT. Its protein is CATSRDLAGGNTIYF.

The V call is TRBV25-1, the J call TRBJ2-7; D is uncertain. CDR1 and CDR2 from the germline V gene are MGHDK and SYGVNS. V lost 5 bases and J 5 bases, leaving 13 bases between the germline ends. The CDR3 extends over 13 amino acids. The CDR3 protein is CASSRHPWDEQYF. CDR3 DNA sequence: TGTGCCAGCAGTAGACACCCTTGGGACGAGCAGTACTTC.

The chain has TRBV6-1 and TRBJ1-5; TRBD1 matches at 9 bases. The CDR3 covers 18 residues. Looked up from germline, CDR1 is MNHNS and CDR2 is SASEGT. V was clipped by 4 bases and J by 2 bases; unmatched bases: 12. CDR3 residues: CASSAETGTGLGNQPQHF. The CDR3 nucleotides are TGTGCCAGCAGTGCCGAGACCGGGACAGGGCTGGGCAATCAGCCCCAGCATTTT.

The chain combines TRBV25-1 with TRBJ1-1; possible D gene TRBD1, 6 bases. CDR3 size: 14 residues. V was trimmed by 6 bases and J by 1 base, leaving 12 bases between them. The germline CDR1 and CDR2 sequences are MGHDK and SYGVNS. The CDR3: CASRGGAANTEAFF. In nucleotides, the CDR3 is TGTGCCAGCAGGGGGGGGGCTGCGAACACTGAAGCTTTCTTT.

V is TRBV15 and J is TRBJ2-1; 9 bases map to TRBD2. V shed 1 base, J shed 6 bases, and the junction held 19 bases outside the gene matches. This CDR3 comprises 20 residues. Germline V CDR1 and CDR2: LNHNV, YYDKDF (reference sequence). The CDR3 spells CATSRVIGTSLLGTLNEQFF. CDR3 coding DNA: TGTGCCACCAGCAGAGTGATAGGGACTAGCCTCCTCGGGACCCTCAATGAGCAGTTCTTC. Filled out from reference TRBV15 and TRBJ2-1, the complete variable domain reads DAMVIQNPRYQVTQFGKPVTLSCSQTLNHNVMYWYQQKSSQAPKLLFHYYDKDFNNEADTPDNFQSRRPNTSFCFLDIRSPGLGDTAMYLCATSRVIGTSLLGTLNEQFFGPGTRLTVL.

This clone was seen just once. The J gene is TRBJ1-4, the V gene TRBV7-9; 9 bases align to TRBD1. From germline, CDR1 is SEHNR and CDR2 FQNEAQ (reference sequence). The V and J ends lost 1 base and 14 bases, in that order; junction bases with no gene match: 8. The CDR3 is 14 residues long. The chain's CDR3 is CASSLGTGAAKLFF. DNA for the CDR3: TGTGCCAGCAGCTTAGGGACAGGGGCCGCGAAGCTGTTTTTT.

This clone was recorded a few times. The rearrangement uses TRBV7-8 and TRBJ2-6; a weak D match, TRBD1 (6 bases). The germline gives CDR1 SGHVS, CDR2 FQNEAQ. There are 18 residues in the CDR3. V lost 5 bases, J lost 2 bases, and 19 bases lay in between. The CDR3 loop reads CASSPLQGVLAGANVLTF. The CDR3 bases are TGTGCCAGCAGCCCGTTACAGGGCGTCCTCGCTGGGGCCAACGTCCTGACTTTC. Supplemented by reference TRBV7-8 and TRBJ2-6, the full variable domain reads GAGVSQSPRYKVAKRGQDVALRCDPISGHVSLFWYQQALGQGPEFLTYFQNEAQLDKSGLPSDRFFAERPEGSVSTLKIQRTQQEDSAVYLCASSPLQGVLAGANVLTFGAGSRLTVL.

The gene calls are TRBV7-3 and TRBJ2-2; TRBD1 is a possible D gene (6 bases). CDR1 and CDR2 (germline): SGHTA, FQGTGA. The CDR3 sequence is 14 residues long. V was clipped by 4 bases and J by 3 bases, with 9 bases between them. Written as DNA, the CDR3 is TGTGCCAGCAGCTCGAACAGGGACACCGGGGAGCTGTTTTTT. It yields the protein CASSSNRDTGELFF.

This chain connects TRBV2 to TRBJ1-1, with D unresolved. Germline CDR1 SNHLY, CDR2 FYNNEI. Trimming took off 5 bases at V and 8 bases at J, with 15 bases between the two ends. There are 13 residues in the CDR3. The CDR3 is CASSLGREVEAFF. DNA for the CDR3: TGTGCCAGCAGTCTTGGGCGCGAAGTCGAAGCTTTCTTT.

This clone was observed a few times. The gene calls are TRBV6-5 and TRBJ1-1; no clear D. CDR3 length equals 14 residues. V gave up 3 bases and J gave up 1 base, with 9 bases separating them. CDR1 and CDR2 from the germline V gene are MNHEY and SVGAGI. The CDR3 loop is CASSYREPNTEAFF. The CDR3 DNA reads TGTGCCAGCAGTTATCGGGAACCGAACACTGAAGCTTTCTTT.

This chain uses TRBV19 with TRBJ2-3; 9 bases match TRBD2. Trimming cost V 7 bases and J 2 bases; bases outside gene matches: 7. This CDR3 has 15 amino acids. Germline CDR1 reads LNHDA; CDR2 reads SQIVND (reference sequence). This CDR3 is CASKKRGDFTDTQYF. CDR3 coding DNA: TGTGCCAGTAAAAAGCGGGGGGACTTCACAGATACGCAGTATTTT.

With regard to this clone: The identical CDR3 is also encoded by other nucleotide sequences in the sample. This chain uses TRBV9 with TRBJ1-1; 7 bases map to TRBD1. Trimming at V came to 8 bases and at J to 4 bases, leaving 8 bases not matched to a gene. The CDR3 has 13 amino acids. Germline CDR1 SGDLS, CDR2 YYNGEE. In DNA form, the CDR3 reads TGTGCCAGTACCGGGCAGGGGGGCACTGAAGCTTTCTTT. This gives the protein CASTGQGGTEAFF.

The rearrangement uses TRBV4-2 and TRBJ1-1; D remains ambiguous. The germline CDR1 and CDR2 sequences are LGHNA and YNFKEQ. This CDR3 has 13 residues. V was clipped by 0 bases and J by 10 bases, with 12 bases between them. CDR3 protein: CASSQDHSLGAFF. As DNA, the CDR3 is TGTGCCAGCAGCCAAGATCACAGTTTAGGAGCTTTCTTT.

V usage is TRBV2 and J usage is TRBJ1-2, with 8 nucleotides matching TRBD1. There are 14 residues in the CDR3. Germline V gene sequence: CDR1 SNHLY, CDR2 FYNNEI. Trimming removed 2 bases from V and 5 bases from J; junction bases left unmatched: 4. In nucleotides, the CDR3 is TGTGCCAGCAGTGAACAACAGGGGGTATATGGCTACACCTTC. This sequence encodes CASSEQQGVYGYTF. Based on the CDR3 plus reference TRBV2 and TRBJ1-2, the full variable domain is EPEVTQTPSHQVTQMGQEVILRCVPISNHLYFYWYRQILGQKVEFLVSFYNNEISEKSEIFDDQFSVERPDGSNFTLKIRSTKLEDSAMYFCASSEQQGVYGYTFGSGTRLTVV.

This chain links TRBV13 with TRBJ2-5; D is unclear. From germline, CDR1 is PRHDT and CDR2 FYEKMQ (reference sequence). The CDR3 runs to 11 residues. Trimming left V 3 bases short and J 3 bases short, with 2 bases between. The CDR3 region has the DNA TGTGCCAGCAGCTTCGAAGAGACCCAGTACTTC. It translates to CASSFEETQYF.

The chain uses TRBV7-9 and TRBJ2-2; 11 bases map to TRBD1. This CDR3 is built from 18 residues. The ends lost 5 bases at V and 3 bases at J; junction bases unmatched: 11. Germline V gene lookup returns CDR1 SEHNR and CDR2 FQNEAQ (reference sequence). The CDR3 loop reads CASSKLDPGQGDTGELFF. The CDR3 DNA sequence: TGTGCCAGCAGCAAACTCGACCCGGGACAGGGGGACACCGGGGAGCTGTTTTTT.

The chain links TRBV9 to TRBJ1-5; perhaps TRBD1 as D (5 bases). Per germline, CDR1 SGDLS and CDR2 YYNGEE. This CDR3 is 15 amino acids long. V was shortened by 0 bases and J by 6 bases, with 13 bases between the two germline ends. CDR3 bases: TGTGCCAGCAGCGTAGGAGGAGGGGATAGTCAGCCCCAGCATTTT. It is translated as CASSVGGGDSQPQHF.

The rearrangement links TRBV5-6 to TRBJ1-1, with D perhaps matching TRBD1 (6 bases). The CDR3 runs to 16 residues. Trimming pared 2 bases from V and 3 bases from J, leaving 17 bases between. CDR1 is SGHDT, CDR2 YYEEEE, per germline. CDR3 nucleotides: TGTGCCAGCAGCTTCGGGACATCACTAAGGGACACTGAAGCTTTCTTT. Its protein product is CASSFGTSLRDTEAFF.